These 2 T cell receptor beta chains were all obtained from the same sample, sequenced in a study of cytomegalovirus exposure and HLA in healthy donors. The PCR employed 60 Vbeta primers together with 13 Jbeta primers. Measured with immunoSEQ multiplex PCR; TCRdb has only the in-frame clones, and not every one. The sample carries some 160,000 clones, 76% recorded once. The specimen was PBMCs. Source of these receptors: a woman in her 40s in good health and CMV-seronegative.

This clone turned up a few times. The chain links TRBV4-1 to TRBJ2-1, with D possibly being TRBD2 (5 bases). Trimming shortened V by 2 bases and J by 0 bases, and 11 bases separated the two germline ends. CDR1 and CDR2 from the germline V gene are MGHRA and YSYEKL. The CDR3 consists of 16 residues. This CDR3 is CASSQPERSSYNEQFF. Here the CDR3 DNA reads TGCGCCAGCAGCCAACCCGAGCGGAGCTCCTACAATGAGCAGTTCTTC.

This clone came up a few times. The chain couples TRBV30 to TRBJ2-7, with 7 bases lining up with TRBD2. This CDR3 comprises 13 residues. After removal of 4 bases from V and 1 base from J, the junction contained 4 bases not matched to a gene. The germline V gene encodes CDR1 GTSNPN and CDR2 SVGIG (reference sequence). Here the CDR3 DNA reads TGTGCCTGGAACTGGGGGGGGTCCTACGAGCAGTACTTC. As protein: CAWNWGGSYEQYF.